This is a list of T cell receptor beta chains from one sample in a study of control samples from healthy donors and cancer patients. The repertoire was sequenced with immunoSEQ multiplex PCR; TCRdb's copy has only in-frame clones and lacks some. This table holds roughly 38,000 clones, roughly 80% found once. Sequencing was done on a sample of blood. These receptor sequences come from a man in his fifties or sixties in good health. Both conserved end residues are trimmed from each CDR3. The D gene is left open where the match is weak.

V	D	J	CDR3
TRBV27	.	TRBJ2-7	ASSFRGSQTYEQY
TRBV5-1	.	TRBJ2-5	ASSVGTQETQY
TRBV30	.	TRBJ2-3	AWSHGSTGTDTQY
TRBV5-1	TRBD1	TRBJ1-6	ASSGGQNNSPLH
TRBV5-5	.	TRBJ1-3	ASSLHTSESSGNTIY
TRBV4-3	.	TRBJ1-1	ASSQRVGRRDTEAF
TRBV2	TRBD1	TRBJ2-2	ASRQGASTGELF
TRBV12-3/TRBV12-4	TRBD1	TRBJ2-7	ASRGQGASEQY
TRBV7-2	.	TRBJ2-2	ASSLTQLNRPNTGELF
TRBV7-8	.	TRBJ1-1	ASSIAGFRLGTEAF
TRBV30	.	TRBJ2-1	AWTNSYGGGQF
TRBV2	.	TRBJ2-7	ASSGQRSSYEQY
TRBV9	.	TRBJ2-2	ASSVATTATTGELF
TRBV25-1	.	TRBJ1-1	AEAKGLEAF
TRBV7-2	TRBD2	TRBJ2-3	ASSLEGGGAATDTQY
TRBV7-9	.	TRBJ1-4	ASSLAQTATNEKLF
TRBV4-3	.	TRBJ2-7	ASSQNRLGEQY
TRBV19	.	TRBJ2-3	ASSKTLPWGADTQY
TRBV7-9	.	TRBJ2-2	ASSLIGRTNTGELF
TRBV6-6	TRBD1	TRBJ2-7	ASSHTGGEQY
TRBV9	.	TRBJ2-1	ASSLDRGWGDEQF
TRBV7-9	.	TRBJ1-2	ASFIGGNYGYT
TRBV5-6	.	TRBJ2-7	ASSLRRGRSSYEQY
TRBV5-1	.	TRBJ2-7	ASSLTVTSYEQY
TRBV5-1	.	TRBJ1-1	ASSLVGSEAF
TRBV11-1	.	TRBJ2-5	ASSLVLGVQETQY